This T cell receptor beta chain originates from a study of Ad26.COV2.S vaccination and SARS-CoV-2 variants. The table came from immunoSEQ multiplex PCR; TCRdb's copy has only in-frame clones and leaves some out. The sample shows 400,000 to 450,000 clones, 80% to 95% of them seen only once. Treatment of the sample: roughly 18 received Ad26.COV2.S at low or high dose, single or two shots; about 5 received placebo; per-sample allocation not given. Samples were taken on day 63 after the first vaccine or placebo injection. This specimen was peripheral blood, taken in a trial of Ad26.COV2.S vaccine versus placebo. This clonotype originated in a person between 18 and 59 years old who received the Ad26.COV2.S COVID-19 vaccine or a placebo.

CDR3 nucleotides: TGCGCCAGCAAAACTCCGGGACAGGGAAATTCACCCCTCCACTTT. This codes for CASKTPGQGNSPLHF. The rearrangement links TRBV5-1 to TRBJ1-6; 9 positions match TRBD1. CDR3 length: 15 amino acids. The J segment lost 7 bases and the V segment lost 6 bases, leaving 8 bases of the junction unmatched. Per germline, CDR1 SGHRS and CDR2 YFSETQ.